This passage covers 28 T cell receptor beta chains from one sample sequenced in a study of OX40 agonist ivuxolimab in advanced cancers. Generated by immunoSEQ multiplex PCR, the TCRdb table keeps only in-frame clones and is missing some. Of 51,000 or so clones listed, roughly nine tenths are singletons. The sample here was CD4+ or CD8+ T cells sorted from blood, taken in a trial of the OX40 agonist ivuxolimab. The receptors were sampled from an adult with an advanced solid tumor such as melanoma, head and neck, liver or kidney cancer.

The rearrangement uses TRBV6-5 and TRBJ2-7, with D unclear. The CDR3 loop spans 15 amino acids. V was cut by 0 bases and J by 2 bases, with 11 bases left in between. In germline, CDR1 is MNHEY, CDR2 SVGAGI. This chain's CDR3 is CASSYSLSSPYEQYF. Here the CDR3 DNA reads TGTGCCAGCAGTTACTCGTTATCCAGTCCCTACGAGCAGTACTTC.

This clone was seen only a few times. The chain combines TRBV9 with TRBJ1-2, with 7 bases identical to TRBD1. Trimming cost V 0 bases and J 3 bases; bases outside gene matches: 2. From germline, CDR1 is SGDLS and CDR2 YYNGEE. The CDR3 is 14 residues long. The CDR3 loop is CASSVGRGDYGYTF. CDR3 in DNA: TGTGCCAGCAGCGTAGGCAGGGGGGACTATGGCTACACCTTC.

The chain couples TRBV29-1 to TRBJ1-2; D not resolved. The V and J ends lost 8 bases and 8 bases respectively, with 12 bases between them. Per germline, CDR1 SQVTM and CDR2 ANQGSEA. The CDR3 runs to 10 residues. This CDR3 reads CSTSGEGYTF. CDR3 bases: TGCAGCACGTCGGGAGAAGGCTACACCTTC.

V usage is TRBV9 and J usage is TRBJ2-1; D not certain. Deletions cut 0 bases from V and 8 bases from J, with 6 bases between. CDR3 length equals 12 residues. Looked up from germline, CDR1 is SGDLS and CDR2 is YYNGEE. The DNA for the CDR3 is TGTGCCAGCAGCGTAGTCGACGATGAGCAGTTCTTC. Translating gives CASSVVDDEQFF.

This chain links TRBV13 with TRBJ1-3; no reliable D call. CDR1 and CDR2 (germline): PRHDT, FYEKMQ (reference sequence). This CDR3 contains 16 residues. V was cut by 3 bases and J by 0 bases, with 12 bases left in between. The CDR3 region has the DNA TGTGCCAGCAGCTTCGAGGGATCGGGCTCTGGAAACACCATATATTTT. Residues: CASSFEGSGSGNTIYF. The full variable domain, rest sourced from reference TRBV13 and TRBJ1-3, is AAGVIQSPRHLIKEKRETATLKCYPIPRHDTVYWYQQGPGQDPQFLISFYEKMQSDKGSIPDRFSAQQFSDYHSELNMSSLELGDSALYFCASSFEGSGSGNTIYFGEGSWLTVV.

This clone was counted a few times. J is TRBJ1-6 and V is TRBV25-1; 9 nucleotides agree with TRBD1. The CDR3 totals 15 residues. V lost 3 bases and J lost 9; bases outside the gene matches: 6. Germline V lookup: CDR1 MGHDK, CDR2 SYGVNS. CDR3 DNA: TGTGCCAGCAGTGAGCCGGACAGGGGTGTTTCACCCCTCCACTTT. Its protein product is CASSEPDRGVSPLHF.

The chain uses TRBV30 and TRBJ1-2; TRBD1 is a possible D gene (5 bases). The CDR3 is 11 amino acids. V dropped 5 bases and J dropped 7 bases, with 11 bases sitting between them. The germline V gene encodes CDR1 GTSNPN and CDR2 SVGIG (reference sequence). CDR3 in DNA: TGTGCCTGGGGTGAGGGGTCTGGCTACACCTTC. Translated: CAWGEGSGYTF.

This clone was seen a single time. The chain employs TRBV4-3 and TRBJ2-2, with TRBD1 matching over 7 bases. Germline V gene sequence: CDR1 LGHNA, CDR2 YSLEER. The CDR3 loop spans 15 amino acids. J gave up 4 bases and V 1 base, and 3 bases lay outside the gene matches. Here the CDR3 reads CASSQGTGLTGELFF. CDR3 nucleotides: TGCGCCAGCAGCCAAGGGACAGGCCTCACCGGGGAGCTGTTTTTT.

The genes are TRBV14 and TRBJ2-1; D may be TRBD1 (5 bases). The length of the CDR3 is 14 residues. Trimming removed 1 base from V and 12 bases from J, with 16 bases in between. The germline gives CDR1 SGHDN, CDR2 FVKESK. CDR3 region: CASSQGTSIIGQFF. The CDR3 nucleotides read TGTGCCAGCAGCCAAGGGACATCCATCATCGGGCAGTTCTTC.

The rearrangement links TRBV7-9 to TRBJ1-3; unclear D gene. This CDR3 spans 15 amino acids. Trimming stripped 6 bases from V and 0 bases from J, with 12 bases between. Germline V gives CDR1 SEHNR, CDR2 FQNEAQ (reference sequence). The DNA of the CDR3 is TGTGCCAGCAGACGGGTCCTCAGCTCTGGAAACACCATATATTTT. As protein: CASRRVLSSGNTIYF.

The chain couples TRBV19 to TRBJ2-3; 8 bases fit TRBD2. Germline CDR1 is LNHDA and CDR2 is SQIVND (reference sequence). The CDR3 is 16 residues long. Trimming at V came to 5 bases and at J to 5 bases, leaving 12 bases not matched to a gene. DNA of the CDR3: TGTGCCAGTAGTGGCGTTAGCGGGGTCGGTCAAGATACGCAGTATTTT. It encodes CASSGVSGVGQDTQYF. The full variable domain, its missing parts supplied by reference TRBV19 and TRBJ2-3, is DGGITQSPKYLFRKEGQNVTLSCEQNLNHDAMYWYRQDPGQGLRLIYYSQIVNDFQKGDIAEGYSVSREKKESFPLTVTSAQKNPTAFYLCASSGVSGVGQDTQYFGPGTRLTVL.

CDR3 sequence: CASSTTSGQETQYF. The CDR3 bases are TGTGCCAGCAGCACCACTAGCGGTCAAGAGACCCAGTACTTC. V and J are TRBV7-9 and TRBJ2-5; 8 nucleotides agree with TRBD2. The germline CDR1 and CDR2 sequences are SEHNR and FQNEAQ (reference sequence). The CDR3 runs 14 residues. J lost 2 bases, V lost 5 bases, and 4 bases had no gene match.

The rearrangement links TRBV7-2 to TRBJ1-2; D is possibly TRBD1 (5 bases). V lost 5 bases, J lost 6 bases, and 28 bases lay in between. This CDR3 contains 18 residues. Per germline, CDR1 SGHTA and CDR2 FQGNSA. In DNA, the CDR3 is TGTGCCAGCAGCCGAAAATTCAGGGACCTCCAACTAATTAATGGCTACACCTTC. Translation gives CASSRKFRDLQLINGYTF.

The chain recombines TRBV7-9 with TRBJ1-1; 7 positions match TRBD1. The length of the CDR3 is 17 residues. Germline V lookup: CDR1 SEHNR, CDR2 FQNEAQ (reference sequence). J was trimmed by 1 base and V by 2 bases; bases with no gene match: 10. CDR3 sequence: CASSLSGRGSWNTEAFF. CDR3 bases: TGTGCCAGCAGCTTATCAGGCAGGGGGTCTTGGAACACTGAAGCTTTCTTT.

DNA of the CDR3: TGTGCCAGCAGCAGGCCCGGGAGACAGCCCAGACCAATCACAGATACGCAGTATTTT. Translation: CASSRPGRQPRPITDTQYF. V usage is TRBV7-9 and J usage is TRBJ2-3, with D possibly TRBD2 on 6 matching bases. Germline CDR1 reads SEHNR; CDR2 reads FQNEAQ (reference sequence). The V and J ends lost 5 bases and 2 bases respectively, with 26 bases between them. The length of the CDR3 is 19 residues.

The rearrangement joins TRBV4-1 to TRBJ1-6; the match to TRBD1 covers 7 bases. Looked up from germline, CDR1 is MGHRA and CDR2 is YSYEKL. This CDR3 has 16 amino acids. The V gene end was trimmed by 4 bases and the J gene end by 7 bases; junction bases not matched to a gene: 10. The CDR3 DNA sequence: TGCGCCAGCAGCCTTGGGACAGTCGGTCCCAATTCACCCCTCCACTTT. Translated: CASSLGTVGPNSPLHF.

This rearrangement joins TRBV19 to TRBJ1-6; 10 bases line up with TRBD1. V dropped 8 bases and J dropped 9; count of bases not matched to a gene: 10. The CDR3 is 15 amino acids. Germline V gene data show CDR1 as LNHDA and CDR2 as SQIVND (reference sequence). The CDR3 DNA sequence: TGTGCCAGTGCCCCCGGGACAGGGGACGGTTCACCCCTCCACTTT. It specifies CASAPGTGDGSPLHF.

This chain connects TRBV21-1 to TRBJ1-6; the D call in the table, TRBD1, was not verified against the DNA. TRBV21-1 has pseudogene status. The CDR3 sequence is 16 residues long. The chain's CDR3 is CASSKKNSPAGSPLHF. DNA of the CDR3: TGTGCCAGCAGCAAAAAGAACAGCCCGGCCGGTTCACCCCTCCACTTT.

The chain uses TRBV7-8 and TRBJ2-3, with 7 nucleotides matching TRBD1. This CDR3 has 17 residues. The trim removed 5 bases at V and 0 bases at J, leaving 11 bases unmatched. Germline CDR1 and CDR2: SGHVS and FQNEAQ. The CDR3 sequence is CASSMPGTAYSTDTQYF. CDR3 DNA sequence: TGTGCCAGCAGCATGCCCGGGACAGCGTATAGCACAGATACGCAGTATTTT.

J is TRBJ2-7 and V is TRBV11-3, with D uncertain. The V end was cut by 1 base, the J end by 2 bases, with 6 bases between. Germline V gives CDR1 SGHNT, CDR2 YENEEA. This CDR3 contains 13 residues. The CDR3 DNA reads as TGTGCCAGCAGCTTAGGGGGAACCTACGAGCAGTACTTC. Amino acids: CASSLGGTYEQYF. The full variable domain, rest sourced from reference TRBV11-3 and TRBJ2-7, is EAGVVQSPRYKIIEKKQPVAFWCNPISGHNTLYWYLQNLGQGPELLIRYENEEAVDDSQLPKDRFSAERLKGVDSTLKIQPAELGDSAVYLCASSLGGTYEQYFGPGTRLTVT.

V and J are TRBV9 and TRBJ2-5; 8 bases match TRBD2. Germline V gene lookup returns CDR1 SGDLS and CDR2 YYNGEE. V lost 0 bases, J lost 2 bases, and 6 bases stayed unmatched. CDR3 length equals 16 residues. CDR3 in amino acids: CASSVVGGGPQETQYF. CDR3 bases: TGTGCCAGCAGCGTAGTCGGCGGGGGGCCTCAAGAGACCCAGTACTTC.

The rearrangement joins TRBV10-3 to TRBJ2-7, with D possibly TRBD2 on 6 matching bases. This CDR3 region has 15 residues. Trimming cost V 4 bases and J 3 bases, with 16 bases left between them. Germline CDR1 ENHRY, CDR2 SYGVKD. This CDR3 reads CAISGLGDSFYEQYF. The CDR3 DNA sequence: TGTGCCATCAGTGGACTTGGGGACTCATTCTACGAGCAGTACTTC.

The V gene is TRBV7-9, the J gene TRBJ2-5; D is uncertain. The CDR3 has 12 residues. V lost 1 base, J lost 4 bases, and 4 bases lay in between. CDR1 and CDR2 from the germline V gene are SEHNR and FQNEAQ (reference sequence). The CDR3 coding sequence is TGTGCCAGCAGCTTAGGGGTAGAGACCCAGTACTTC. As protein: CASSLGVETQYF.

The chain links TRBV6-4 to TRBJ1-2; 7 positions agree with TRBD1. The length of the CDR3 is 15 residues. Per the germline V gene, CDR1 is MRHNA and CDR2 is SNTAGT. The trim removed 6 bases at V and 2 bases at J, leaving 9 bases unmatched. The CDR3 reads CASRAETGNNYGYTF. The CDR3 DNA sequence: TGTGCCAGCAGAGCAGAGACAGGGAACAACTATGGCTACACCTTC.

The chain uses TRBV21-1 and TRBJ1-5; the table's TRBD1 call for D was not verified on the DNA. TRBV21-1 is deemed a pseudogene. The CDR3 sequence is 11 residues long. The CDR3 loop is CASSQGQPQHF. DNA for the CDR3: TGTGCCAGCAGCCAGGGCCAGCCCCAGCATTTT.

This chain uses TRBV9 with TRBJ2-7; tentatively, D is TRBD1 or TRBD2 (5 bases each). CDR3 length: 15 amino acids. Germline-derived CDR1 and CDR2 are SGDLS and YYNGEE. V shed 0 bases and J shed 2 bases, with 12 bases lying between them. The CDR3: CASSVGGISPYEQYF. The CDR3 nucleotides read TGTGCCAGCAGCGTAGGGGGGATCAGCCCCTACGAGCAGTACTTC.

The chain couples TRBV19 to TRBJ1-2; D is undetermined. In germline, CDR1 is LNHDA, CDR2 SQIVND (reference sequence). The V end was cut by 2 bases, the J end by 5 bases, with 12 bases between. This CDR3 is 14 amino acids long. For the CDR3, the DNA is TGTGCCAGTAGTATACAGCTCTCCCGGTATGGCTACACCTTC. This gives the protein CASSIQLSRYGYTF. Full variable domain (rest looked up from reference TRBV19 and TRBJ1-2): DGGITQSPKYLFRKEGQNVTLSCEQNLNHDAMYWYRQDPGQGLRLIYYSQIVNDFQKGDIAEGYSVSREKKESFPLTVTSAQKNPTAFYLCASSIQLSRYGYTFGSGTRLTVV.

The chain is built from TRBV11-2 and TRBJ1-2; D call uncertain. Germline V CDR1 and CDR2: SGHAT, FQNNGV. The CDR3 contains 16 residues. Between the trimmed V and J ends, which lost 4 bases and 8 bases, there was a span of 23 bases. CDR3 DNA: TGTGCCAGCAGCTCTCTCCCACACGTCAGGTCTTCCGGCTACACCTTC. Its translation is CASSSLPHVRSSGYTF.